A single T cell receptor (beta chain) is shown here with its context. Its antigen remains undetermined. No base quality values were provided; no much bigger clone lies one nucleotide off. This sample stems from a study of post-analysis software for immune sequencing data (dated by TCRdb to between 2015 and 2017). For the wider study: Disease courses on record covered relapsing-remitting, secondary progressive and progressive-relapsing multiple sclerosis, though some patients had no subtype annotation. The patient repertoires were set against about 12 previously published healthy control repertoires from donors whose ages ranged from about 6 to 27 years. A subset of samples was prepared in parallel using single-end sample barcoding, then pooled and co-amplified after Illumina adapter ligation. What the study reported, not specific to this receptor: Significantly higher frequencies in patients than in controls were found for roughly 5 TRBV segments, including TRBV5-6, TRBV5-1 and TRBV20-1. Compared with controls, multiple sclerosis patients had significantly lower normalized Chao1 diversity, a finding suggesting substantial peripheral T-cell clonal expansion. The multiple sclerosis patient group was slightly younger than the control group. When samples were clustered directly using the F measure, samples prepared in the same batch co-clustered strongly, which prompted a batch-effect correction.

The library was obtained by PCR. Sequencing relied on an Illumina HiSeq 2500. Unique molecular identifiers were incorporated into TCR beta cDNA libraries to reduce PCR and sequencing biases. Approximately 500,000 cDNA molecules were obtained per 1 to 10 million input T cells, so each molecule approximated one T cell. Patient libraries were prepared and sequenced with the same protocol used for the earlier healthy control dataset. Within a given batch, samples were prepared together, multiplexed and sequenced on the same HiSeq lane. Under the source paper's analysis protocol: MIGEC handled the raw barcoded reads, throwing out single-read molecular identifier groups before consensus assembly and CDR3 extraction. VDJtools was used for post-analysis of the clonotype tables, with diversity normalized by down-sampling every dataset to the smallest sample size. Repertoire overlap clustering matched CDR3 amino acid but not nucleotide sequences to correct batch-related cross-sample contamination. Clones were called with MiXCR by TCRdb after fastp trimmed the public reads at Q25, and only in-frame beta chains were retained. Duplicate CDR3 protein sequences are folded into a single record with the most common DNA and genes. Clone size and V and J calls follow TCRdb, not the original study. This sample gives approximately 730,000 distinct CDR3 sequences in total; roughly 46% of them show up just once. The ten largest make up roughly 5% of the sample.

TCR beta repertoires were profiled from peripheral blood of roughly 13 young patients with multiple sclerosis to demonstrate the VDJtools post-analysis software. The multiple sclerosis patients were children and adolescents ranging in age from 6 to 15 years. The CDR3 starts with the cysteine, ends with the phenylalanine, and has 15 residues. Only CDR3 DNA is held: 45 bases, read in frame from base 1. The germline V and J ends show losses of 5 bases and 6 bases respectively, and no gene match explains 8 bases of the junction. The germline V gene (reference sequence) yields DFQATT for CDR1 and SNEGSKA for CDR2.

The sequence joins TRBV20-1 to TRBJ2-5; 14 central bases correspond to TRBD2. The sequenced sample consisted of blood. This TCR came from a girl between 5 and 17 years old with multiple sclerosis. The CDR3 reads CSAYLGLAGEKTQYF. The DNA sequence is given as TGCAGTGCTTACCTGGGACTAGCGGGAGAAAAGACCCAGTACTTC.